This T cell receptor beta chain was sequenced for a study of tumor-infiltrating lymphocytes in localized non-small cell lung cancer. Study as a whole: Tumor tissue and non-adjacent uninvolved lung came from each patient. Findings and caveats of the study: TCR sequencing covered a subset of patients with enough tissue. IM1 and IM2 tumors showed no difference in T-cell fraction.

This CDR3 has 17 amino acids. Germline V lookup: CDR1 KGHSY, CDR2 FQNENV. V dropped 2 bases and J dropped 0 bases, with 14 bases sitting between them. Using immunoSEQ multiplex PCR, the repertoire was profiled, and TCRdb retains in-frame clones only, with some absent. This sample has roughly 24,000 clones, with 55% to 75% found just once. Turning to this clone: Its antigen is currently unknown.

This sequence originates from a human donor with non-small cell lung cancer. The rearrangement joins TRBV16 to TRBJ2-4; D is perhaps TRBD1 (6 bases). The sample taken for sequencing was lung tumor tissue. The CDR3 loop reads CASSQGWDTIAKNIQYF. CDR3 bases: TGTGCCAGCAGCCAAGGGTGGGACACCATAGCCAAAAACATTCAGTACTTC.